This T cell receptor (beta chain) was captured by sequencing in a study of OX40 agonist ivuxolimab in advanced cancers. About the study as a whole: Ivuxolimab, which targeted the costimulatory receptor OX40 (CD134), was an agonistic, fully human IgG2 monoclonal antibody. Prior anti-PD-1, anti-PD-L1 or anti-CTLA-4 therapy was permitted, and 40% to 50% of dose-escalation patients had received checkpoint inhibitors. In the dose-escalation cohort, more than 75% of patients were male, and the mean age was approximately 60 years, with a range of 23 to 79. Of the approximately 50 dose-escalation patients, hepatocellular carcinoma was present in about 20, melanoma in approximately 15, renal cell carcinoma in 9 and head and neck cancer in 9. The monotherapy dose-escalation portion (N of about 52 patients) of the phase I ivuxolimab trial is reported in the paper. The point of sequencing TCRbeta in the periphery was to test whether ivuxolimab changed TCR sequence diversity and drove clonal T-cell expansion. Intravenous ivuxolimab was administered to patients every 2 weeks at six dose levels: 0.01, 0.1, 0.3, 1.5, 3 and 10 mg/kg. Three dose-escalation patients achieved partial responses, one with hepatocellular carcinoma and two with cutaneous melanoma.

Genomic DNA was isolated from the sorted cells so that the TCRbeta CDR3 region could be sequenced. The immunoSEQ Assay was used for sequencing of TCRbeta CDR3 regions. Imported from immuneACCESS, the table was reduced by TCRdb to in-frame sequences with V and J called. These copies leave out some clones; in studies compared against another copy, an unresolved V gene accounts for under half, and the cause of the remainder is not known. The sample profile shows some 42,000 clones; over 65% of them were found once. The ten largest clones add up to approximately 23% of the sample. The investigation overall reported the following: Antigen specificity was not determined for the clonally expanded peripheral T cells. In partial responders in the 0.1-3.0 mg/kg groups, normalized peripheral clonal expansion was found to be among the lowest, especially among CD8+ T cells. After ivuxolimab, CD8+ T cells had more expanded clones than CD4+ T cells on average. Low levels of normalized T-cell clonal expansion were also seen in some nonresponding patients. Clonal expansion of both CD4+ and CD8+ blood T cells was observed from baseline to week 6 at doses 0.1 to 3.0 mg/kg.

There are 16 amino acids in the CDR3, from cysteine to phenylalanine inclusive. The DNA shown is the 48-base CDR3, in frame from base 1. CDR1 SGDLS and CDR2 YYNGEE are derived from the germline V gene. Compared with germline, V lacks 0 bases and J lacks 6 bases; bases without a gene match: 12. With regard to this clone: It has no known antigen specificity. Qualities for individual bases were not recorded, and no much larger clone is one base off.

The trial excluded patients who had a history of autoimmune disease or who were on systemic immunosuppression. Peripheral blood for TCR sequencing was collected from all dose cohorts at baseline, on cycle 4 day 1, and on cycle 7 day 1. Samples were obtained from an open-label, multicenter, first-in-human phase I dose-escalation trial of ivuxolimab. Adults with locally advanced or metastatic melanoma, renal cell carcinoma, hepatocellular carcinoma or head and neck squamous cell carcinoma were enrolled in the trial. Before TCR sequencing, CD4+ and CD8+ T cells were separately sorted from peripheral blood.

The sequence was collected from an adult with an advanced solid tumor such as melanoma, head and neck, liver or kidney cancer. The sample here was CD4+ or CD8+ T cells sorted from blood, taken in a trial of the OX40 agonist ivuxolimab. The sequence is built from TRBV9 and TRBJ2-7; 7 nucleotides in the junction match TRBD2. The CDR3 protein is CASSVGIRDWGGEQYF. The sequenced DNA is TGTGCCAGCAGCGTAGGAATCAGGGATTGGGGGGGCGAGCAGTACTTC.